This T cell receptor (beta chain) was found in a study of early T cells in non-severe SARS-CoV-2 infection. The wider study: Investigators sequenced bulk RNA drawn from unsorted whole blood, and chains remained unpaired. Findings and caveats of the study: In VDJdb matching, anti-spike CD8 responses were favored while private and CD4 specificities went missing.

Trimming left V 2 bases short and J 1 base short, with 5 bases between. This CDR3 is built from 13 residues. Germline lookup yields CDR1 MNHEY and CDR2 SMNVEV (reference sequence). This clonotype showed up many times. Its antigen is still unknown. The TCR library protocol was used to attach unique molecular identifiers. These identifiers were attached to individual cDNA molecules. TCRdb reprocessed the 5' RACE reads via MiXCR and lists one record per CDR3 protein. The sample lists fewer than 30,000 distinct CDR3 sequences, 4.3% seen once, with 15% to 19% in the top ten. This sequence was found in an adult who was a healthcare worker with PCR-confirmed SARS-CoV-2 infection or an uninfected control (not recorded which). Sequenced material: whole blood. This chain uses TRBV27 with TRBJ1-1, with D unclear. The CDR3 sequence is CASSLEGNTEAFF. The CDR3, as DNA: TGTGCCAGCAGTTTAGAGGGGAACACTGAAGCTTTCTTT.